One sample yielded the 12 T cell receptor beta chains listed below, sequenced in a study of cytomegalovirus exposure and HLA in healthy donors (dated by TCRdb to the late 2010s). Libraries were prepared through the immunoSEQ multiplex PCR assay. The multiplex PCR relied on a mix of 60 forward primers for TCR Vbeta segments and 13 reverse primers for TCR Jbeta segments. TCRdb re-hosts the immuneACCESS table, in-frame sequences only. Its copies lack some clones; in the studies checked, an unresolved V gene accounts for under half of them, and the cause for the rest is not known. The sample includes about 120,000 clones, with around 84% observed a single time. Approximately 3.5% of the sample belongs to the ten largest clones. Sequencing used PBMCs. The receptor source for this set is a woman aged 25 to 39 in good health and CMV-seropositive.

This clone was detected only once. V is TRBV9 and J is TRBJ2-2; 13 bases line up with TRBD2. Germline-derived CDR1 and CDR2 are SGDLS and YYNGEE. Trimming cost V 0 bases and J 4 bases; bases outside gene matches: 3. This CDR3 contains 17 residues. In DNA form, the CDR3 reads TGTGCCAGCAGCGTAGGGGGACTAGCGGGGACCACCGGGGAGCTGTTTTTT. Protein sequence: CASSVGGLAGTTGELFF.

This clone was observed once. This chain uses TRBV23-1 with TRBJ2-7; possibly TRBD1 for D (6 bases). TRBV23-1 is noted as an ORF with a role that remains uncertain. With 0 bases removed from V and 5 bases from J, the gap between germline ends came to 38 bases. CDR3 length: 23 residues. The CDR3 DNA reads as TGCGCCAGCAGTCAATCAGGTGTTGGACAGAGAAGAGCTGGAAGTCCTGTTCGGAACGAGCAGTACTTC. Residues: CASSQSGVGQRRAGSPVRNEQYF.

This chain joins TRBV4-2 and TRBJ2-2; D is perhaps TRBD1 (6 bases). The CDR3 has 16 residues. Germline assignment: CDR1 LGHNA and CDR2 YNFKEQ. The V end was cut by 4 bases, the J end by 7 bases, with 19 bases between. The CDR3 sequence: CASSRGGLGGVGELFF. The DNA of the CDR3 is TGTGCCAGCAGCCGAGGGGGATTAGGGGGAGTCGGGGAGCTGTTTTTT.

This chain joins TRBV4-1 and TRBJ2-7; 8 nucleotides match TRBD1. The CDR3 covers 14 residues. Germline CDR1 and CDR2: MGHRA and YSYEKL. The V gene end was trimmed by 1 base and the J gene end by 1 base; junction bases not matched to a gene: 0. The CDR3 DNA follows: TGCGCCAGCAGCCAAGGACAGGGGTCCTACGAGCAGTACTTC. The encoded protein is CASSQGQGSYEQYF.

The rearrangement joins TRBV5-1 to TRBJ2-5; 10 bases are a match to TRBD2. This CDR3 comprises 14 residues. Germline values: CDR1 SGHRS, CDR2 YFSETQ. Germline trimming cut 4 bases from V and 3 bases from J; bases unmatched to any gene: 3. This chain's CDR3 is CASSLGTSEETQYF. The CDR3 bases are TGCGCCAGCAGCCTCGGGACTAGCGAAGAGACCCAGTACTTC.

This clone was observed a few times. The chain employs TRBV11-2 and TRBJ1-4; 9 bases align to TRBD1. CDR1 SGHAT and CDR2 FQNNGV come from the germline V gene. J was trimmed by 4 bases and V by 1 base; bases with no gene match: 1. This CDR3 region has 15 residues. DNA for the CDR3: TGTGCCAGCAGCTTAGGGGACAGGGATAATGAAAAACTGTTTTTT. Translating gives CASSLGDRDNEKLFF.

The chain employs TRBV5-6 and TRBJ1-6; unclear D gene. Looked up from germline, CDR1 is SGHDT and CDR2 is YYEEEE. With 0 bases removed from V and 8 bases from J, the gap between germline ends came to 6 bases. This CDR3 region has 13 residues. The CDR3 DNA reads as TGTGCCAGCAGCTTGGCCCTCGATTCACCCCTCCACTTT. This codes for CASSLALDSPLHF.

V is TRBV6-1 and J is TRBJ2-7; TRBD1 aligns across 8 bases. This CDR3 is built from 16 residues. CDR1 is MNHNS, CDR2 SASEGT, per germline. The V gene end was trimmed by 4 bases and the J gene end by 0 bases; junction bases not matched to a gene: 8. This CDR3 is CASSAGGIILSYEQYF. The CDR3 nucleotides read TGTGCCAGCAGTGCAGGGGGCATAATCCTCTCCTACGAGCAGTACTTC.

For this clone: Different DNA sequences within this sample yield the same CDR3. The gene calls are TRBV5-1 and TRBJ1-2; no reliable D call. Germline loops: CDR1 SGHRS, CDR2 YFSETQ. The CDR3 is 14 residues long. Trimming pared 3 bases from V and 3 bases from J, leaving 12 bases between. CDR3 sequence (DNA): TGCGCCAGCAGCTCCAGCGGCGGGGACTATGGCTACACCTTC. This gives the protein CASSSSGGDYGYTF. Full variable domain (rest looked up from reference TRBV5-1 and TRBJ1-2): KAGVTQTPRYLIKTRGQQVTLSCSPISGHRSVSWYQQTPGQGLQFLFEYFSETQRNKGNFPGRFSGRQFSNSRSEMNVSTLELGDSALYLCASSSSGGDYGYTFGSGTRLTVV.

This chain connects TRBV7-5 to TRBJ2-2; TRBD2 is the table's D call, not checked against the DNA. TRBV7-5 is a pseudogene. The length of the CDR3 is 15 residues. CDR3 coding DNA: TGTGTCAGAACATTGCCGGGAATCATAACCGGGGAGCTGTTTTTT. Translation gives CVRTLPGIITGELFF.

V and J are TRBV19 and TRBJ1-2; TRBD1 is a possible D gene (6 bases). V lost 4 bases and J lost 14, with 17 bases in between. This CDR3 has 12 residues. In germline, CDR1 is LNHDA, CDR2 SQIVND (reference sequence). The CDR3 sequence is CASSTDYRAKTF. In DNA form, the CDR3 reads TGTGCCAGTAGTACGGATTACAGGGCTAAGACCTTC.

This chain links TRBV21-1 with TRBJ1-1; TRBD1, the table's D call, was not compared with the DNA. TRBV21-1 is a listed pseudogene. This CDR3 has 15 amino acids. CDR3 sequence: CASSNRGYVNTEAFF. CDR3 coding DNA: TGTGCCAGCAGCAACAGGGGGTATGTGAACACTGAAGCTTTCTTT.